This T cell receptor beta chain was sequenced during a study of blood T cell repertoires in COVID-19. About the research overall: Sample material is recorded as cDNA or gDNA derived from T cells, B-cell-depleted T cells, or PBMCs.

Enrolled through a virtual design, the participants were between about 18 and 100 years of age and came from some 25 US areas. Clinical history as reported by participants underpinned cohort assignment. The CDR3 runs 14 residues. Germline lookup yields CDR1 SEHNR and CDR2 FQNEAQ (reference sequence). With 5 bases clipped from V and 6 bases from J, the junction kept 2 bases outside the gene matches. Assay: immunoSEQ multiplex PCR; the TCRdb copy retains only in-frame clones and omits some. This table has 140,000 or so clones, 70% to 90% appearing once. Material: PBMCs or T cells enriched from blood (not recorded which). This clonotype was sampled from a woman in her forties or fifties with acute COVID-19. The chain couples TRBV7-9 to TRBJ2-2, with TRBD1 identical over 11 bases. Written as DNA, the CDR3 is TGTGCCAGCAGCAAGGGACAGGGGGCCGGGGAGCTGTTTTTT. It yields the protein CASSKGQGAGELFF.